Sequencing of this T cell receptor beta chain was carried out in a study of blood T cell repertoires in COVID-19. Turning to the study itself: Collection of acute and convalescent COVID-19 samples took place in the United States, Italy and Spain. From T cells, B-cell-depleted T cells, or PBMCs came the material, which was cDNA or gDNA.

Seattle cases were enrolled at active infection and followed longitudinally. V shed 0 bases and J shed 6 bases, with 7 bases lying between them. There are 13 residues in the CDR3. The germline CDR1 and CDR2 sequences are SGHKS and YYEKEE (reference sequence). In its sample, this clone was seen once. In the original workflow: Scientists estimated how many nucleated cells there were by amplifying reference gene primers. TCRdb keeps only in-frame clones here, not all; method: immunoSEQ multiplex PCR. V and J calls and clone size are as listed in that table; D and trimming were resolved from the DNA. The sample holds some 310,000 clones, roughly nine tenths seen once.

What was sequenced was peripheral blood. The gene calls are TRBV5-5 and TRBJ1-5; D remains ambiguous. The origin of this receptor is a woman in her twenties or thirties with COVID-19, enrolled during active disease. Here the CDR3 reads CASSLEFSQPQHF. CDR3 nucleotides: TGTGCCAGCAGCTTGGAATTCAGTCAGCCCCAGCATTTT.